Detailed here is one T cell receptor beta chain. The data stem from a study of blood T cell repertoires in COVID-19. The CDR3 sequence is 16 residues long. Germline assignment: CDR1 SEHNR and CDR2 FQNEAQ (reference sequence). The V end was cut by 4 bases, the J end by 5 bases, with 21 bases between. Clones were sequenced by immunoSEQ multiplex PCR, and TCRdb holds only the in-frame ones, with some missing. The sample lists fewer than 300,000 clones, 80% to 90% occurring once. The specimen sequenced was peripheral blood. The source is a woman aged 50 to 60 with COVID-19, enrolled during active disease. The V gene is TRBV7-9, the J gene TRBJ2-7, with D possibly being TRBD1 (7 bases). CDR3 DNA sequence: TGTGCCAGCAGCTCAAGATCGACAGGGCGGGAAAACGAGCAGTACTTC. Translated, it gives CASSSRSTGRENEQYF.